Following are 10 T cell receptor beta chains from one sample sequenced in a study of blood T cell repertoires in COVID-19. Libraries were prepared by immunoSEQ multiplex PCR; TCRdb keeps only in-frame clonotypes and omits some of them. The top ten hold approximately 6.6% of the sample, which has 150,000 to 200,000 clones, around 89% seen once. Sequencing was done on a sample of PBMCs or T cells enriched from blood (not recorded which). These receptors originate from a woman aged 45-60 years who had recovered from COVID-19.

The chain joins TRBV7-9 to TRBJ2-5; TRBD2 aligns across 13 bases. The J segment lost 2 bases and the V segment lost 4 bases, leaving 7 bases of the junction unmatched. Germline loops: CDR1 SEHNR, CDR2 FQNEAQ (reference sequence). The CDR3 is 17 residues long. This CDR3 is CASSSNRLAGGQETQYF. CDR3 sequence (DNA): TGTGCCAGCAGCTCCAACCGACTAGCGGGGGGTCAAGAGACCCAGTACTTC.

The V call is TRBV27, the J call TRBJ2-3; perhaps TRBD1 as D (6 bases). Trimming left V 5 bases short and J 4 bases short, with 10 bases between. CDR1 is MNHEY, CDR2 SMNVEV, per germline (reference sequence). The CDR3 length is 13 residues. CDR3 residues: CASSTQGSDTQYF. The CDR3 DNA is TGTGCCAGCAGTACCCAGGGGTCAGATACGCAGTATTTT.

This clone was seen once. This chain joins TRBV6-4 and TRBJ1-2; D is uncertain. CDR1 and CDR2 (germline): MRHNA, SNTAGT. With 2 bases removed from V and 8 bases from J, the gap between germline ends came to 12 bases. The CDR3 loop spans 13 amino acids. The CDR3 sequence is CASSDPNSGGYTF. The CDR3 bases are TGTGCCAGCAGTGACCCCAACTCCGGGGGCTACACCTTC.

V gene TRBV9 combines with J gene TRBJ1-6, with D perhaps matching TRBD1 (6 bases). V was clipped by 4 bases and J by 8 bases, with 16 bases between them. Germline V gives CDR1 SGDLS, CDR2 YYNGEE. The CDR3 is made up of 15 amino acids. CDR3 coding DNA: TGTGCCAGCAGCCTTACAGGGCAAGAGGATTCACCCCTCCACTTT. Translated: CASSLTGQEDSPLHF.

The chain links TRBV7-9 to TRBJ1-3, with D uncertain. Germline-derived CDR1 and CDR2 are SEHNR and FQNEAQ (reference sequence). V was clipped by 3 bases and J by 1 base, with 10 bases between them. CDR3 length equals 15 residues. The CDR3 DNA sequence: TGTGCCAGCAGCTTCTTATCTTTATCTGGAAACACCATATATTTT. Translating gives CASSFLSLSGNTIYF.

This chain joins TRBV5-1 and TRBJ2-2, with a possible D match to TRBD2 (5 bases). This CDR3 is built from 15 residues. Trimming pared 4 bases from V and 6 bases from J, leaving 16 bases between. Germline-derived CDR1 and CDR2 are SGHRS and YFSETQ. The CDR3 here is CASSPSGNRAGELFF. As DNA, the CDR3 is TGCGCCAGCAGCCCCTCGGGGAATCGAGCCGGGGAGCTGTTTTTT.

This clone was observed a few times. V gene TRBV7-2 combines with J gene TRBJ1-2; tentatively, D is TRBD1 (6 bases). This CDR3 is built from 17 residues. Germline V CDR1 and CDR2: SGHTA, FQGNSA. Trimming removed 5 bases from V and 3 bases from J, with 22 bases in between. The CDR3 DNA is TGTGCCAGCAGCCCCCCTTACCGGGCCCCAGGGGACTATGGCTACACCTTC. Protein sequence: CASSPPYRAPGDYGYTF. Filled out from reference TRBV7-2 and TRBJ1-2, the complete variable domain reads GAGVSQSPSNKVTEKGKDVELRCDPISGHTALYWYRQSLGQGLEFLIYFQGNSAPDKSGLPSDRFSAERTGGSVSTLTIQRTQQEDSAVYLCASSPPYRAPGDYGYTFGSGTRLTVV.

This clone was counted a few times. The chain employs TRBV12-3 or TRBV12-4 and TRBJ1-1; D gene ambiguous. The CDR3 runs to 11 residues. Deletions cut 3 bases from V and 7 bases from J, with 6 bases between. The CDR3, as DNA: TGTGCCAGCAGTTTTCGGGTTGAAGCTTTCTTT. Its protein is CASSFRVEAFF.

This clone appeared once. The genes are TRBV29-1 and TRBJ1-4; D is unclear. V lost 7 bases and J 7 bases, leaving 7 bases between the germline ends. Germline CDR1 is SQVTM and CDR2 is ANQGSEA. This CDR3 spans 10 amino acids. The CDR3 loop is CSAWSEKLFF. The CDR3 DNA reads as TGCAGCGCTTGGAGTGAAAAACTGTTTTTT.

The rearrangement links TRBV7-9 to TRBJ1-2, with a possible D match to TRBD1 (6 bases). The CDR3 is made up of 15 amino acids. Looked up from germline, CDR1 is SEHNR and CDR2 is FQNEAQ (reference sequence). V shed 7 bases and J shed 2 bases, with 17 bases lying between them. This CDR3 reads CASTPSGTQNYGYTF. The CDR3 nucleotides read TGTGCCAGCACCCCTTCCGGGACACAGAACTATGGCTACACCTTC.